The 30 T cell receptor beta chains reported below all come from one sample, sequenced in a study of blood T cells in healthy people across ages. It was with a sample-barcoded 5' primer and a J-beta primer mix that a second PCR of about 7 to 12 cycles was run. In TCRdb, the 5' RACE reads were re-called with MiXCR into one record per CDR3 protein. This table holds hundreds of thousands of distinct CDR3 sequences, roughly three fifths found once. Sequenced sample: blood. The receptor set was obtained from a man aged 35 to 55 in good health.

The CDR3: CASSQEPGDTQYF. CDR3 nucleotides: TGCGCCAGCAGCCAAGAACCCGGGGATACGCAGTATTTT. The J gene is TRBJ2-3, the V gene TRBV4-1; the D is unclear. CDR1 is MGHRA, CDR2 YSYEKL, per germline. The CDR3 is made up of 13 amino acids. Trimming stripped 0 bases from V and 6 bases from J, with 7 bases between.

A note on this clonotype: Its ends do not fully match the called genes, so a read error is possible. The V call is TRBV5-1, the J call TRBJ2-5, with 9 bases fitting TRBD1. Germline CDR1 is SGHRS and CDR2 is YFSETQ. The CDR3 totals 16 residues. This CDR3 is CASSPPPGTGQETQYF. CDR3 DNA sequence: TGCGCCAGCAGCCCCCCACCCGGGACAGGGCAAGAGACTCAGTACTTC.

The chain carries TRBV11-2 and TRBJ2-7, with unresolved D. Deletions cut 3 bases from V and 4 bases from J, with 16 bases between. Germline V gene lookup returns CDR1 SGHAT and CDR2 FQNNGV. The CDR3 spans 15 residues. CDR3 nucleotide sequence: TGTGCCAGCAGCTTTGCTTCCGGGTTGAGGTACGAGCAGTACTTC. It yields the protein CASSFASGLRYEQYF.

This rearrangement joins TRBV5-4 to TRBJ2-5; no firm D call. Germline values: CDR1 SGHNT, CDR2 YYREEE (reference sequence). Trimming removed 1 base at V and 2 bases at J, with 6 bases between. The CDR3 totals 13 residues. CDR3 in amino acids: CASSLTTQETQYF. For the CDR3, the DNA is TGTGCCAGCAGCTTGACCACACAAGAGACCCAGTACTTC.

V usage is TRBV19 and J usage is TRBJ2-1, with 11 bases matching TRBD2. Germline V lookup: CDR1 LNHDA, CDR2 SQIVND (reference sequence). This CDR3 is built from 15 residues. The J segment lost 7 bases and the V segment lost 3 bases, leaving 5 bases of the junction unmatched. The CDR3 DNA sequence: TGTGCCAGTAGTATCCGTGGACTAGCGGGTAATGAGCAGTTCTTC. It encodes CASSIRGLAGNEQFF.

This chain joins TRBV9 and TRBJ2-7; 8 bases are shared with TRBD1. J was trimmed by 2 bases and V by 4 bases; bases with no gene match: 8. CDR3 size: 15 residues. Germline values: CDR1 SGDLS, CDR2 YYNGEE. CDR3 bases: TGTGCCAGCAGCTCCGAACCGGGACAGGCCTACGAGCAGTACTTC. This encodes CASSSEPGQAYEQYF. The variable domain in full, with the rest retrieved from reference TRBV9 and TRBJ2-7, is DSGVTQTPKHLITATGQRVTLRCSPRSGDLSVYWYQQSLDQGLQFLIQYYNGEERAKGNILERFSAQQFPDLHSELNLSSLELGDSALYFCASSSEPGQAYEQYFGPGTRLTVT.

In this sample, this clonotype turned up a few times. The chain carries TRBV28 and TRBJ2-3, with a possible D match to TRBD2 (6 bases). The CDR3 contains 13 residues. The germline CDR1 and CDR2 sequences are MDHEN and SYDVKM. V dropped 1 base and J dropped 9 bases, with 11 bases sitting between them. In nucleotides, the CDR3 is TGTGCCAGCAGTTTATCGGGGGACGTAACGCAGTATTTT. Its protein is CASSLSGDVTQYF.

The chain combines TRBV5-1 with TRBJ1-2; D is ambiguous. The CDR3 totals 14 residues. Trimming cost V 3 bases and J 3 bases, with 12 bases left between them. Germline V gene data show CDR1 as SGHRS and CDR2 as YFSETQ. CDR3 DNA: TGCGCCAGCAGCTCGAAGGGAATGGACTATGGCTACACCTTC. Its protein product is CASSSKGMDYGYTF.

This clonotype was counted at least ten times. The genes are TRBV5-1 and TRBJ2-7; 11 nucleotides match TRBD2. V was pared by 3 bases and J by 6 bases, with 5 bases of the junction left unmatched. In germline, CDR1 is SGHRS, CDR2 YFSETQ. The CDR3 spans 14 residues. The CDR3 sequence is CASSSGTSGSEQYF. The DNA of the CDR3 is TGCGCCAGCAGCTCCGGGACTAGCGGAAGCGAGCAGTACTTC.

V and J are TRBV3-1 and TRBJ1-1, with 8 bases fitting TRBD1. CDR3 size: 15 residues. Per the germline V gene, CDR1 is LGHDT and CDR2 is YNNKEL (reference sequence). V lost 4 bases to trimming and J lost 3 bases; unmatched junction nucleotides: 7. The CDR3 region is CASSPQGAGDTEAFF. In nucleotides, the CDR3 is TGTGCCAGCAGCCCCCAGGGGGCTGGCGACACTGAAGCTTTCTTT.

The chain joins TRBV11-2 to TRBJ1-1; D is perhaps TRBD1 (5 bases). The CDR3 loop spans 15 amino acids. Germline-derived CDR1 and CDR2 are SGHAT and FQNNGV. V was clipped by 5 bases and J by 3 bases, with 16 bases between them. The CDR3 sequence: CASSPASVRDTEAFF. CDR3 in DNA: TGTGCCAGCAGCCCGGCCAGCGTCAGGGACACTGAAGCTTTCTTT.

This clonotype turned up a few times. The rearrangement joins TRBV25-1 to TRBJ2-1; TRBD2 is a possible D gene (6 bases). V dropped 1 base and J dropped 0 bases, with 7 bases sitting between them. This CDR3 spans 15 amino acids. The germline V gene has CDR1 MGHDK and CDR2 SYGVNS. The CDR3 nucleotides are TGTGCCAGCAGTGAATCCGGGAGCTCCTACAATGAGCAGTTCTTC. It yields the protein CASSESGSSYNEQFF.

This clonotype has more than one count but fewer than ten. The CDR3 DNA reads as TGTGCCAGCAGCCCTAGCGGGAGCAGCTCCTACGAGCAGTACTTC. Translation gives CASSPSGSSSYEQYF. The chain recombines TRBV12-3 or TRBV12-4 with TRBJ2-7, with 10 positions matching TRBD2. The CDR3 runs to 15 residues. The V gene end was trimmed by 6 bases and the J gene end by 0 bases; junction bases not matched to a gene: 5.

This chain's CDR3 is CASSYSRQGSSGELFF. CDR3 in DNA: TGTGCCAGCAGTTATTCGAGACAGGGTTCGTCCGGGGAGCTGTTTTTT. J is TRBJ2-2 and V is TRBV6-5; TRBD1 matches 7 bases. V gave up 3 bases and J gave up 6 bases; unmatched junction bases: 10. There are 16 residues in the CDR3. Germline CDR1 MNHEY, CDR2 SVGAGI.

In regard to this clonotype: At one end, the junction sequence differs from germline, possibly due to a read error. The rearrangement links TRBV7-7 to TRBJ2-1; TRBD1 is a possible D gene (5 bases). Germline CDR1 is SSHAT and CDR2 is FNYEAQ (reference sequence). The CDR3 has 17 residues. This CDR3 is CASSLGAAKSSYNEQFF. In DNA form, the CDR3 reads TGTGCTAGCAGCTTAGGGGCAGCGAAAAGCTCCTACAATGAGCAGTTCTTC.

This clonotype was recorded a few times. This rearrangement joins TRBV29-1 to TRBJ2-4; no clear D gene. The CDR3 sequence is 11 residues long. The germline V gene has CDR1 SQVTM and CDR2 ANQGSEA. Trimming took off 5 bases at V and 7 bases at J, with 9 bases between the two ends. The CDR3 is CSVPFGNIQYF. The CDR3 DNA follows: TGCAGCGTTCCTTTCGGGAACATTCAGTACTTC.

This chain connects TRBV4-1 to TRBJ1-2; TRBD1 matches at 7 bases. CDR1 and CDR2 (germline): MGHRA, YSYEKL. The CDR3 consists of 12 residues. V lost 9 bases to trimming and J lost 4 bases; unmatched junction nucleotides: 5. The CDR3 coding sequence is TGCGCCAGACGACAGGGTGGCTATGGCTACACCTTC. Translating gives CARRQGGYGYTF.

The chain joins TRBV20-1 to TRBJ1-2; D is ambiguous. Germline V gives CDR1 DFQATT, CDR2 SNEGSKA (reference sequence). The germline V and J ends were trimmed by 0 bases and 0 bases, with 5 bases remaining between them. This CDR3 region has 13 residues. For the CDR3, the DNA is TGCAGTGCTAGAGATTATGCTAACTATGGCTACACCTTC. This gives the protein CSARDYANYGYTF.

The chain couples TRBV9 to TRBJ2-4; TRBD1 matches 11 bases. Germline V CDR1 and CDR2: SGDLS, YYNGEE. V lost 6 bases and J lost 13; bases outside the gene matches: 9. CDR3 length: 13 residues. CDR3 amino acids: CASNTGTGGMQYF. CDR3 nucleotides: TGTGCCAGCAATACCGGGACAGGGGGAATGCAGTACTTC.

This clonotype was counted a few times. For the CDR3, the DNA is TGTGCCAGCAGCTTGCCAGGGATGTACAATGAGCAGTACTTC. Its protein product is CASSLPGMYNEQYF. The J gene is TRBJ2-5, the V gene TRBV5-5, with a tentative D call TRBD1 (5 bases). Germline-derived CDR1 and CDR2 are SGHKS and YYEKEE (reference sequence). V shed 1 base and J shed 11 bases, with 18 bases lying between them. This CDR3 is 14 amino acids long. Looking up the rest from reference TRBV5-5 and TRBJ2-5 gives the full variable domain: DAGVTQSPTHLIKTRGQQVTLRCSPISGHKSVSWYQQVLGQGPQFIFQYYEKEERGRGNFPDRFSARQFPNYSSELNVNALLLGDSALYLCASSLPGMYNEQYFGPGTRLLVL.

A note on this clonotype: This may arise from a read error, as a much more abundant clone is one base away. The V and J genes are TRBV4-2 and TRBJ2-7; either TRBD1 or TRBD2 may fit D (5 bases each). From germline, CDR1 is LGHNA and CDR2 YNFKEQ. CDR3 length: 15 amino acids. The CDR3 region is CANSQDPGPSYEQYF. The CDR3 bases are TGTGCCAACAGCCAAGACCCGGGGCCGTCCTACGAGCAGTACTTC.

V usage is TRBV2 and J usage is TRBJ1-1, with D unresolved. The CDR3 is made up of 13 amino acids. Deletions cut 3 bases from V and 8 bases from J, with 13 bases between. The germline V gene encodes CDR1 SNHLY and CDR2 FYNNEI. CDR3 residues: CASSDPQATEAFF. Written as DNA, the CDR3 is TGTGCCAGCAGTGACCCCCAGGCGACAGAAGCTTTCTTT.

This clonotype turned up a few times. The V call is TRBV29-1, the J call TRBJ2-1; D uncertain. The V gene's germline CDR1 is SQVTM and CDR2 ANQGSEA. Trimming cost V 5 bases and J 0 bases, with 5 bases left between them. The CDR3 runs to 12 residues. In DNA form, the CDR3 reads TGCAGCGTTTCAAGCTCCTACAATGAGCAGTTCTTC. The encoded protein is CSVSSSYNEQFF.

CDR3 coding DNA: TGCGCCAGCAGCCCCATAAATGGGCGGGGGTACTACAATGAGCGGTACTTC. It translates to CASSPINGRGYYNERYF. The J gene is TRBJ2-5, the V gene TRBV5-1, with TRBD2 identical over 7 bases. Germline V gene lookup returns CDR1 SGHRS and CDR2 YFSETQ. The CDR3 loop spans 17 amino acids. The trim removed 4 bases at V and 13 bases at J, leaving 25 bases unmatched.

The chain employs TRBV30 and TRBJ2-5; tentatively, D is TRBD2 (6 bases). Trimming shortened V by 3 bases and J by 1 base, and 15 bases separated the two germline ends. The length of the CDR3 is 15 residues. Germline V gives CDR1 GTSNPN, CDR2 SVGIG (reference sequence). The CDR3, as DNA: TGTGCCTGGAGCCGGCGGGGTACAGTCCAAGAGACCCAGTACTTC. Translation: CAWSRRGTVQETQYF. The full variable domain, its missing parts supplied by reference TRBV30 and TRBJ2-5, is SQTIHQWPATLVQPVGSPLSLECTVEGTSNPNLYWYRQAAGRGLQLLFYSVGIGQISSEVPQNLSASRPQDRQFILSSKKLLLSDSGFYLCAWSRRGTVQETQYFGPGTRLLVL.

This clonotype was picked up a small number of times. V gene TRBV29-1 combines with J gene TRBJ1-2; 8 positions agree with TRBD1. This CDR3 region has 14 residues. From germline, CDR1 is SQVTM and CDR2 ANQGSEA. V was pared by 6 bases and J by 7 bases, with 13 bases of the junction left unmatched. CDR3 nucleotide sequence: TGCAGCGTGACACGGGACAGGACGGGTACTGGCTACACCTTC. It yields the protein CSVTRDRTGTGYTF.

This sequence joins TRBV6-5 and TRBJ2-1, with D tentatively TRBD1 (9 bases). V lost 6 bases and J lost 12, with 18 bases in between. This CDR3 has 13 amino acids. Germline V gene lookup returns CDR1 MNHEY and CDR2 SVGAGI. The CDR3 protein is CASSSGGQGRQFF. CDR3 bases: TGTGCCAGCAGCAGCGGGGGACAGGGTAGGCAGTTCTTC.

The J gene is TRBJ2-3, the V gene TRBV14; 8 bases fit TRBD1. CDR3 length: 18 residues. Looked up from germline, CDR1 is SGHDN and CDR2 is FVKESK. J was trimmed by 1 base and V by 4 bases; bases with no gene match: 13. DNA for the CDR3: TGTGCCAGCAGCCTTCGATCGTCAGGACAGGGCCGCACAGATACGCAGTATTTT. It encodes CASSLRSSGQGRTDTQYF.

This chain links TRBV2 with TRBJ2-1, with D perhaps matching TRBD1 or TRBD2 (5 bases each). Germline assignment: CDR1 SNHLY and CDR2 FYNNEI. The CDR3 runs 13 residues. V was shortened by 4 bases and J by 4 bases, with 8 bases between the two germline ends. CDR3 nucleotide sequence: TGTGCCAGCAGTGGGGGACCTTACAATGAGCAGTTCTTC. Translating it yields CASSGGPYNEQFF.

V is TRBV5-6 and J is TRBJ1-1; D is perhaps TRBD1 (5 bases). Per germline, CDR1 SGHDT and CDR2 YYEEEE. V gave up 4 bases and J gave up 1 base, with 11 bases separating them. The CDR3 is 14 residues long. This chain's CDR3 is CASSPGRANTEAFF. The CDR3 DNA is TGTGCCAGCAGCCCGGGACGGGCGAACACTGAAGCTTTCTTT.